This TCR beta chain emerged from a study of cytomegalovirus exposure and HLA in healthy donors. This PCR relied on a set of 60 Vbeta primers and 13 Jbeta primers. Authors' methods: Unique TCR beta chains totaled some 78 million in a later count, with around 11 million of them shared. The data were produced by immunoSEQ multiplex PCR, yet TCRdb's version contains in-frame clones alone and is incomplete. V and J calls and clone size are given by that table; D and trimming were obtained from the DNA. The sample lists hundreds of thousands of clones, over 70% occurring once. The donors, nominally healthy at sampling, likely had unrecorded immune exposures. Findings and limits, study-wide: Later on, a genetic analysis was performed. It linked a missense variant in DCLRE1C with V- and J-gene trimming of TCR beta.

Notes on this clone: Its antigen is currently unknown.

This TCR was sampled from a woman aged 60-75 years in good health and CMV-seropositive. Sequenced sample: PBMCs.

CDR3 in amino acids: CASSYSRGDYGYTF. The CDR3, as DNA: TGTGCCAGCAGTTACTCGCGGGGGGACTATGGCTACACCTTC. V and J are TRBV6-5 and TRBJ1-2; D may be TRBD1 (5 bases). Germline V gene sequence: CDR1 MNHEY, CDR2 SVGAGI. CDR3 length: 14 amino acids. The V end lost 0 bases, the J end lost 3 bases, and 8 bases lay between the germline ends.